Listed here are 5 T cell receptor beta chains from one sample, sequenced in a study of cytomegalovirus exposure and HLA in healthy donors. The PCR made use of 60 Vbeta and 13 Jbeta primers. Generated by immunoSEQ multiplex PCR, the TCRdb table keeps only in-frame clones and is missing some. The sample contains 95,000 to 150,000 clones, about four fifths of which appear only once. The sample consisted of PBMCs. Receptors originate from a woman aged 40 to 49 in good health and CMV-seropositive.

The chain has TRBV28 and TRBJ1-5; D not resolved. V dropped 4 bases and J dropped 2 bases, with 9 bases sitting between them. The CDR3 contains 14 residues. The germline V gene has CDR1 MDHEN and CDR2 SYDVKM. The DNA of the CDR3 is TGTGCCAGCAGTTCTGTGCGCCGCAATCAGCCCCAGCATTTT. It codes for CASSSVRRNQPQHF.

The chain couples TRBV28 to TRBJ1-2, with D perhaps matching TRBD1 (6 bases). V shed 7 bases and J shed 4 bases, with 19 bases lying between them. The CDR3 extends over 15 amino acids. The V gene's germline CDR1 is MDHEN and CDR2 SYDVKM. The CDR3 protein is CASTRGQGYIYGYTF. For the CDR3, the DNA is TGTGCCAGCACGAGAGGCCAGGGGTATATCTATGGCTACACCTTC.

This clone was seen a handful of times. The rearrangement uses TRBV4-3 and TRBJ2-7; D perhaps matches TRBD1 (5 bases). V lost 0 bases and J lost 3, with 12 bases in between. Germline CDR1 is LGHNA and CDR2 is YSLEER. This CDR3 comprises 15 residues. The CDR3 region has the DNA TGCGCCAGCAGCCAAGACAAATTGGGGCACTACGAGCAGTACTTC. Translated: CASSQDKLGHYEQYF.

V is TRBV4-3 and J is TRBJ2-7; 8 nucleotides align to TRBD2. CDR1 is LGHNA, CDR2 YSLEER, per germline. CDR3 length: 18 amino acids. V was pared by 1 base and J by 0 bases, with 11 bases of the junction left unmatched. Written as DNA, the CDR3 is TGCGCCAGCAGCCAAGCGGTAATAGCGGGAAAGAGCTCCTACGAGCAGTACTTC. Translating gives CASSQAVIAGKSSYEQYF.

V usage is TRBV19 and J usage is TRBJ1-5; 10 bases map to TRBD1. The CDR3 extends over 15 amino acids. V shed 4 bases, J shed 1 base, and the junction held 1 base outside the gene matches. Germline CDR1 reads LNHDA; CDR2 reads SQIVND (reference sequence). The CDR3 here is CASSRDRGSNQPQHF. CDR3 nucleotides: TGTGCCAGTAGTAGGGACAGGGGAAGCAATCAGCCCCAGCATTTT.